The 19 T cell receptor beta chains presented below share a single source sample, sequenced in a study of shared clonotypes between healthy human individuals. Terminally differentiated effector memory CD45RA+ cells were excluded from the naive CD8 cells, which were CD45RO-negative and positively selected for CCR7. Using immunoSEQ multiplex PCR, the repertoire was profiled, and TCRdb retains in-frame clones only, with some absent. The repertoire holds millions of clones, with about 94% as singletons. The sequenced material came from naive CD8+ T cells sorted from blood. All receptors derive from a man between 18 and 29 years old in good health.

This chain links TRBV18 with TRBJ1-1; 7 nucleotides agree with TRBD1. V gave up 2 bases and J gave up 0 bases; unmatched junction bases: 3. From germline, CDR1 is KGHSH and CDR2 LQKENI. The CDR3 runs to 15 residues. CDR3 nucleotide sequence: TGTGCCAGCTCACCATTGGACAGGATGAACACTGAAGCTTTCTTT. Protein: CASSPLDRMNTEAFF.

The V call is TRBV7-9, the J call TRBJ2-3; TRBD1 is a possible D gene (5 bases). The germline V and J ends were trimmed by 5 bases and 4 bases, with 7 bases remaining between them. From germline, CDR1 is SEHNR and CDR2 FQNEAQ (reference sequence). CDR3 length: 12 residues. The DNA of the CDR3 is TGTGCCAGCAGCAGGGGCCCAGATACGCAGTATTTT. Protein sequence: CASSRGPDTQYF. The variable domain in full, with the rest retrieved from reference TRBV7-9 and TRBJ2-3, is DTGVSQNPRHKITKRGQNVTFRCDPISEHNRLYWYRQTLGQGPEFLTYFQNEAQLEKSRLLSDRFSAERPKGSFSTLEIQRTEQGDSAMYLCASSRGPDTQYFGPGTRLTVL.

DNA of the CDR3: TGTGCCAGTCGGGGTTCCGCTAATGAAAAACTGTTTTTT. It encodes CASRGSANEKLFF. The chain uses TRBV13 and TRBJ1-4; D unresolved. The germline V gene has CDR1 PRHDT and CDR2 FYEKMQ (reference sequence). Trimming stripped 9 bases from V and 3 bases from J, with 11 bases between. The CDR3 is made up of 13 amino acids.

Comments on this clone: The same CDR3 also results from other DNA sequences found in this sample. The chain couples TRBV28 to TRBJ1-1, with D unresolved. With 3 bases removed from V and 4 bases from J, the gap between germline ends came to 12 bases. The CDR3 is made up of 14 amino acids. The germline CDR1 and CDR2 sequences are MDHEN and SYDVKM. The CDR3 is CASSLVYEGTEAFF. As DNA, the CDR3 is TGTGCCAGCAGTTTGGTGTACGAGGGCACTGAAGCTTTCTTT.

A word on this clone: Distinct nucleotide sequences in the sample also encode this CDR3. The V call is TRBV29-1, the J call TRBJ1-1; tentatively, D is TRBD1 (5 bases). CDR1 and CDR2 (germline): SQVTM, ANQGSEA. CDR3 size: 12 residues. V lost 4 bases and J 2 bases, leaving 8 bases between the germline ends. The CDR3 DNA reads as TGCAGCGTTGTGGGGGGAAACACTGAAGCTTTCTTT. It encodes CSVVGGNTEAFF.

The chain links TRBV19 to TRBJ2-3, with unresolved D. CDR1 and CDR2 from the germline V gene are LNHDA and SQIVND (reference sequence). V was shortened by 3 bases and J by 1 base, with 8 bases between the two germline ends. This CDR3 is 14 amino acids long. The CDR3 sequence is CASSISEGTDTQYF. The CDR3 coding sequence is TGTGCCAGTAGTATCTCCGAGGGCACAGATACGCAGTATTTT.

J is TRBJ2-7 and V is TRBV10-3, with 8 bases fitting TRBD1. Per the germline V gene, CDR1 is ENHRY and CDR2 is SYGVKD. This CDR3 comprises 17 residues. V shed 0 bases, J shed 3 bases, and the junction held 10 bases outside the gene matches. CDR3 nucleotides: TGTGCCATCAGTGAGTCGAGCCAGGGGGCAGGGAGCTACGAGCAGTACTTC. Translating gives CAISESSQGAGSYEQYF.

The chain has TRBV5-6 and TRBJ2-1; D is unclear. This CDR3 is built from 12 residues. V shed 4 bases and J shed 4 bases, with 6 bases lying between them. Germline CDR1 is SGHDT and CDR2 is YYEEEE. The chain's CDR3 is CASSPVYNEQFF. The CDR3 bases are TGTGCCAGCAGCCCAGTTTACAATGAGCAGTTCTTC.

The chain carries TRBV21-1 and TRBJ2-7; TRBD1 is the table's D call and was not checked against the DNA. TRBV21-1 is noted as a pseudogene. The CDR3 is 17 residues long. DNA for the CDR3: TGTGCCAGCAGCAAAGCGCTAGTAGTTAACAGGTCCTACGAGCAGTACTTC. It codes for CASSKALVVNRSYEQYF.

V is TRBV4-1 and J is TRBJ2-2; maybe TRBD1 (6 bases). CDR1 MGHRA and CDR2 YSYEKL come from the germline V gene. Trimming left V 4 bases short and J 5 bases short, with 11 bases between. The CDR3 covers 14 residues. The CDR3 spells CASSPGHVTGELFF. In DNA form, the CDR3 reads TGCGCCAGCAGCCCGGGACACGTTACCGGGGAGCTGTTTTTT.

The chain recombines TRBV2 with TRBJ2-1; D gene unclear. This CDR3 has 15 residues. The germline V gene encodes CDR1 SNHLY and CDR2 FYNNEI. Trimming stripped 5 bases from V and 2 bases from J, with 13 bases between. CDR3 nucleotide sequence: TGTGCCAGCAGTCCCCCTCAGTCGGCCTACAATGAGCAGTTCTTC. Translating gives CASSPPQSAYNEQFF.

The gene calls are TRBV7-9 and TRBJ2-2; TRBD2 is a possible D gene (5 bases). CDR3 length: 14 amino acids. Trimming shortened V by 5 bases and J by 4 bases, and 11 bases separated the two germline ends. In germline, CDR1 is SEHNR, CDR2 FQNEAQ (reference sequence). The CDR3 DNA follows: TGTGCCAGCAGCCCGGTTACTAGCACCGGGGAGCTGTTTTTT. Protein sequence: CASSPVTSTGELFF.

The chain uses TRBV6-5 and TRBJ2-5; D unresolved. V lost 0 bases and J 4 bases, leaving 6 bases between the germline ends. The CDR3 totals 13 residues. Germline V lookup: CDR1 MNHEY, CDR2 SVGAGI. CDR3 residues: CASSYSLSETQYF. CDR3 nucleotide sequence: TGTGCCAGCAGTTACTCTCTGTCAGAGACCCAGTACTTC.

The chain is built from TRBV28 and TRBJ1-6; 8 positions match TRBD1. The CDR3 runs 14 residues. Germline V gene lookup returns CDR1 MDHEN and CDR2 SYDVKM. After removal of 5 bases from V and 8 bases from J, the junction contained 5 bases not matched to a gene. The CDR3 loop reads CASSGQGGDSPLHF. The DNA of the CDR3 is TGTGCCAGCAGTGGACAGGGCGGCGATTCACCCCTCCACTTT.

The J gene is TRBJ2-7, the V gene TRBV4-3; D uncertain. This CDR3 is built from 13 residues. V shed 1 base and J shed 1 base, with 5 bases lying between them. From germline, CDR1 is LGHNA and CDR2 YSLEER. CDR3 nucleotides: TGCGCCAGCAGCCAAGTCTGGTCCTACGAGCAGTACTTC. Its protein product is CASSQVWSYEQYF.

This rearrangement joins TRBV30 to TRBJ2-7; 8 nucleotides align to TRBD1. CDR1 and CDR2 (germline): GTSNPN, SVGIG (reference sequence). The CDR3 runs 14 residues. The V gene end was trimmed by 5 bases and the J gene end by 6 bases; junction bases not matched to a gene: 12. The CDR3 nucleotides read TGTGCCTGGGACACTGGACAGGGAACGGGCGAGCAGTACTTC. As protein: CAWDTGQGTGEQYF.

V usage is TRBV5-8 and J usage is TRBJ2-3; the match to TRBD2 covers 10 bases. CDR1 SGHTS and CDR2 YDEGEE come from the germline V gene. Trimming cost V 4 bases and J 3 bases; bases outside gene matches: 5. This CDR3 spans 15 amino acids. The DNA for the CDR3 is TGTGCCAGCAGCCCAGCGGGAGGGGGGACAGATACGCAGTATTTT. Its protein product is CASSPAGGGTDTQYF.

The chain recombines TRBV6-1 with TRBJ2-7; D gene unclear. V lost 4 bases and J lost 1, with 8 bases in between. Germline loops: CDR1 MNHNS, CDR2 SASEGT. This CDR3 is 13 amino acids long. Here the CDR3 DNA reads TGTGCCAGCAGTGGACGGGTTTCCTACGAGCAGTACTTC. This gives the protein CASSGRVSYEQYF.

The J gene is TRBJ2-3, the V gene TRBV10-1; D is unresolved. The germline V gene encodes CDR1 WNHNN and CDR2 SYGVQD (reference sequence). The CDR3 has 14 residues. The V end lost 3 bases, the J end lost 0 bases, and 7 bases lay between the germline ends. CDR3 sequence reads: CASSDVSSTDTQYF. The DNA for the CDR3 is TGCGCCAGCAGTGATGTGTCTAGCACAGATACGCAGTATTTT.